Following are 26 T cell receptor beta chains from one sample sequenced in a study of beta chain features in type 1 diabetes. As every portion of the isolated RNA was reverse transcribed, the sequencing read expressed TCRB transcripts. Clones were read by immunoSEQ multiplex PCR, and TCRdb kept only the in-frame ones, dropping some. The data contain approximately 120,000 clones, less than 40% of them singletons. Material for sequencing was stem cell memory CD4+ T cells from blood. These receptors were taken from a young woman in good health.

The rearrangement joins TRBV18 to TRBJ2-3; 10 bases are a match to TRBD2. The V segment lost 1 base and the J segment 1 base; nucleotides outside the gene matches: 5. The CDR3 totals 17 residues. Germline-derived CDR1 and CDR2 are KGHSH and LQKENI. CDR3 residues: CASSPRLAGVGTDTQYF. As DNA, the CDR3 is TGTGCCAGCTCACCACGGCTAGCGGGAGTCGGCACAGATACGCAGTATTTT.

This clone appeared a few times. V is TRBV18 and J is TRBJ2-7, with 8 bases fitting TRBD2. Trimming cost V 6 bases and J 3 bases; bases outside gene matches: 10. The CDR3 length is 15 residues. Germline V CDR1 and CDR2: KGHSH, LQKENI. The CDR3 loop reads CASSVRTGTSYEQYF. In DNA form, the CDR3 reads TGTGCCAGCTCTGTCCGGACCGGGACTAGCTACGAGCAGTACTTC.

This clone turned up a few times. The chain joins TRBV7-2 to TRBJ2-7; 7 bases line up with TRBD1. The CDR3 consists of 15 residues. J gave up 5 bases and V 5 bases, and 12 bases lay outside the gene matches. Per germline, CDR1 SGHTA and CDR2 FQGNSA. CDR3 nucleotide sequence: TGTGCCAGCAGCGCCCGGACAGGAGTCAAGGACGAGCAGTACTTC. Encoded protein: CASSARTGVKDEQYF.

This clone was counted between two and nine times. The chain is built from TRBV14 and TRBJ2-3; no reliable D call. Germline V CDR1 and CDR2: SGHDN, FVKESK. The CDR3 has 14 residues. V was shortened by 1 base and J by 7 bases, with 12 bases between the two germline ends. The CDR3 here is CASSQVIFPHTQYF. The DNA of the CDR3 is TGTGCCAGCAGCCAAGTTATATTCCCCCATACGCAGTATTTT.

There are a few counts of this clone. The genes are TRBV27 and TRBJ2-3; tentatively, D is TRBD1 (5 bases). In germline, CDR1 is MNHEY, CDR2 SMNVEV (reference sequence). Deletions cut 0 bases from V and 3 bases from J, with 7 bases between. This CDR3 has 14 amino acids. CDR3 residues: CASSLSQETDTQYF. In DNA form, the CDR3 reads TGTGCCAGCAGTTTATCACAGGAAACAGATACGCAGTATTTT.

This clone has only a few counts. The rearrangement links TRBV7-2 to TRBJ2-6; no firm D call. Germline loops: CDR1 SGHTA, CDR2 FQGNSA. V was shortened by 5 bases and J by 0 bases, with 11 bases between the two germline ends. This CDR3 has 16 amino acids. The CDR3 region is CASSPFGYSGANVLTF. In DNA, the CDR3 is TGTGCCAGCAGCCCGTTCGGTTACTCTGGGGCCAACGTCCTGACTTTC.

There are a few counts of this clone. The J gene is TRBJ1-2, the V gene TRBV29-1, with no clear D. The CDR3 covers 14 residues. Trimming removed 4 bases at V and 3 bases at J, with 15 bases between. The germline V gene has CDR1 SQVTM and CDR2 ANQGSEA. CDR3 in amino acids: CSVVLGGRDYGYTF. CDR3 in DNA: TGCAGCGTTGTGTTGGGTGGGAGAGACTATGGCTACACCTTC.

The chain has TRBV7-9 and TRBJ2-3; 10 bases agree with TRBD2. V dropped 2 bases and J dropped 3; count of bases not matched to a gene: 8. CDR3 length: 17 amino acids. Germline V gives CDR1 SEHNR, CDR2 FQNEAQ (reference sequence). The CDR3: CASSLLGLAGATDTQYF. The CDR3 region has the DNA TGTGCCAGCAGCTTATTAGGGCTAGCGGGAGCGACAGATACGCAGTATTTT.

The chain joins TRBV28 to TRBJ2-7; tentatively, D is TRBD1 (5 bases). The V gene's germline CDR1 is MDHEN and CDR2 SYDVKM. Trimming removed 7 bases from V and 6 bases from J, with 13 bases in between. The CDR3 is 12 amino acids. The CDR3 sequence: CASNPGLGEQYF. The CDR3 nucleotides are TGTGCCAGCAATCCAGGGCTCGGCGAGCAGTACTTC.

This clone was counted between two and nine times. The gene calls are TRBV29-1 and TRBJ2-3; 9 bases line up with TRBD2. The CDR3 runs to 15 residues. Germline trimming cut 5 bases from V and 0 bases from J; bases unmatched to any gene: 6. Germline-derived CDR1 and CDR2 are SQVTM and ANQGSEA. CDR3: CSVSSTSGSTDTQYF. The CDR3 DNA reads as TGCAGCGTTTCTTCCACTAGCGGGAGCACAGATACGCAGTATTTT.

This rearrangement joins TRBV7-9 to TRBJ1-4, with D tentatively TRBD1 (5 bases). The germline V and J ends were trimmed by 5 bases and 1 base, with 11 bases remaining between them. CDR1 SEHNR and CDR2 FQNEAQ come from the germline V gene (reference sequence). CDR3 length equals 15 residues. For the CDR3, the DNA is TGTGCCAGCAGCGCCGGTACAGGAACTAATGAAAAACTGTTTTTT. Encoded protein: CASSAGTGTNEKLFF.

In this sample, this clone turned up a few times. Other nucleotide sequences in the sample specify the same CDR3. V is TRBV20-1 and J is TRBJ2-7; no clear D. The CDR3 sequence is 10 residues long. V was clipped by 6 bases and J by 4 bases, with 7 bases between them. Germline CDR1 is DFQATT and CDR2 is SNEGSKA (reference sequence). The CDR3 bases are TGCAGTGCCTCCCTATACGAGCAGTACTTC. Amino acid sequence: CSASLYEQYF.

This clone was observed a few times. The J gene is TRBJ2-1, the V gene TRBV7-2; TRBD1 matches at 10 bases. The CDR3 totals 16 residues. Looked up from germline, CDR1 is SGHTA and CDR2 is FQGNSA. After removal of 5 bases from V and 5 bases from J, the junction contained 9 bases not matched to a gene. CDR3: CASSRTTGTGDNEQFF. DNA for the CDR3: TGTGCCAGCAGCCGCACCACCGGGACAGGGGACAATGAGCAGTTCTTC.

This clone has more than one count but fewer than ten. The chain is built from TRBV7-8 and TRBJ1-4; no firm D call. The germline gives CDR1 SGHVS, CDR2 FQNEAQ. CDR3 length: 11 residues. V lost 1 base and J 10 bases, leaving 4 bases between the germline ends. In DNA form, the CDR3 reads TGTGCCAGCAGCTTAGGAGGAAAACTGTTTTTT. This translates into CASSLGGKLFF.

This clone was counted a few times. The genes are TRBV7-3 and TRBJ2-2; no clear D gene. The CDR3 loop spans 16 amino acids. CDR1 SGHTA and CDR2 FQGTGA come from the germline V gene. The ends were cut back, 0 bases at V and 0 bases at J, with 8 bases in the middle. CDR3 in DNA: TGTGCCAGCAGCTTAACCGCGGTAACGAACACCGGGGAGCTGTTTTTT. Translated: CASSLTAVTNTGELFF.

The V gene is TRBV2, the J gene TRBJ2-5; tentative D call: TRBD2 (6 bases). The better agreement between TRBJ2-7 and the DNA end casts doubt on the J call. CDR1 is SNHLY and CDR2 is FYNNEI in the germline V gene. This CDR3 is 13 amino acids long. The chain's CDR3 is CASNRASVYEQYF. The CDR3 DNA reads as TGTGCCAGCAATAGGGCTAGCGTCTACGAGCAGTACTTC.

This clone came up a few times. The chain carries TRBV7-9 and TRBJ2-7, with 10 positions matching TRBD1. CDR1 SEHNR and CDR2 FQNEAQ come from the germline V gene (reference sequence). The CDR3 has 14 amino acids. J gave up 3 bases and V 4 bases, and 3 bases lay outside the gene matches. CDR3 nucleotide sequence: TGTGCCAGCAGCTACTGGACAGGGGGCTACGAGCAGTACTTC. Protein sequence: CASSYWTGGYEQYF. The full variable domain, completed using reference TRBV7-9 and TRBJ2-7, is DTGVSQNPRHKITKRGQNVTFRCDPISEHNRLYWYRQTLGQGPEFLTYFQNEAQLEKSRLLSDRFSAERPKGSFSTLEIQRTEQGDSAMYLCASSYWTGGYEQYFGPGTRLTVT.

The chain links TRBV15 to TRBJ1-1; TRBD1 might be the D (5 bases). The V end lost 1 base, the J end lost 1 base, and 7 bases lay between the germline ends. Germline loops: CDR1 LNHNV, CDR2 YYDKDF (reference sequence). The CDR3 is 14 amino acids. The DNA for the CDR3 is TGTGCCACCAGCAGAGTCAGGGCGAACACTGAAGCTTTCTTT. Its translation is CATSRVRANTEAFF.

The chain recombines TRBV2 with TRBJ2-7; 8 bases agree with TRBD2. The germline V gene encodes CDR1 SNHLY and CDR2 FYNNEI. J gave up 4 bases and V 7 bases, and 24 bases lay outside the gene matches. The CDR3 is 19 residues long. The CDR3 DNA reads as TGTGCCAGCAAGTCTCAATTAGCGGGACCCGATTTAGCCCAGTACGAGCAGTACTTC. It translates to CASKSQLAGPDLAQYEQYF.

This clone showed up just a few times. The chain has TRBV7-9 and TRBJ2-2; a weak D match, TRBD1 (6 bases). Trimming removed 6 bases from V and 5 bases from J, with 16 bases in between. This CDR3 has 15 amino acids. Per the germline V gene, CDR1 is SEHNR and CDR2 is FQNEAQ (reference sequence). CDR3 sequence (DNA): TGTGCCAGCAGGCCGAACAGGGCCCTTACCGGGGAGCTGTTTTTT. It is translated as CASRPNRALTGELFF.

The chain uses TRBV6-6 and TRBJ2-7; D is undetermined. V lost 5 bases and J lost 0, with 5 bases in between. This CDR3 is built from 12 residues. Germline V gene sequence: CDR1 MNHNY, CDR2 SVGAGI (reference sequence). The CDR3 loop reads CASSSSSYEQYF. The CDR3 DNA is TGTGCCAGCAGTAGTAGCTCCTACGAGCAGTACTTC.

This clone has only a few counts. This chain uses TRBV5-1 with TRBJ2-7, with TRBD2 as a possible D gene (6 bases). The CDR3 has 15 residues. Trimming took off 7 bases at V and 2 bases at J, with 19 bases between the two ends. CDR1 and CDR2 (germline): SGHRS, YFSETQ. CDR3 DNA: TGCGCCAGCTCCACCACGGCGGGGAAGGCCTACGAGCAGTACTTC. This sequence encodes CASSTTAGKAYEQYF.

The rearrangement joins TRBV18 to TRBJ2-3, with 8 bases fitting TRBD2. The CDR3 is 17 amino acids. J gave up 2 bases and V 3 bases, and 10 bases lay outside the gene matches. CDR1 and CDR2 from the germline V gene are KGHSH and LQKENI. This CDR3 reads CASSPVMASGFTDTQYF. CDR3 DNA: TGTGCCAGCTCACCGGTCATGGCTAGCGGGTTCACAGATACGCAGTATTTT.

This clone was seen more than once but under ten times. V and J are TRBV4-2 and TRBJ1-4, with D unresolved. Germline CDR1 reads LGHNA; CDR2 reads YNFKEQ. The CDR3 is 16 amino acids. V was clipped by 1 base and J by 8 bases, with 17 bases between them. The CDR3 sequence is CASSQGYQSPGEKLFF. In nucleotides, the CDR3 is TGTGCCAGCAGCCAAGGTTATCAGAGTCCAGGCGAAAAACTGTTTTTT.

The count of this clone is one. V and J are TRBV2 and TRBJ1-5, with 8 bases that match TRBD1. J gave up 3 bases and V 4 bases, and 8 bases lay outside the gene matches. The CDR3 has 16 residues. Germline V lookup: CDR1 SNHLY, CDR2 FYNNEI. DNA for the CDR3: TGTGCCAGCAGTGCTGCGGACAGGGACCTCAATCAGCCCCAGCATTTT. It specifies CASSAADRDLNQPQHF.

This clone was detected only once. The sample carries other DNA sequences with the same CDR3. The gene calls are TRBV18 and TRBJ1-1; D might be TRBD1 (6 bases). The germline V gene encodes CDR1 KGHSH and CDR2 LQKENI. The CDR3 extends over 14 amino acids. V was trimmed by 2 bases and J by 2 bases, leaving 9 bases between them. CDR3 in amino acids: CASSPKQGNTEAFF. CDR3 in DNA: TGTGCCAGCTCACCAAAACAGGGTAACACTGAAGCTTTCTTT.